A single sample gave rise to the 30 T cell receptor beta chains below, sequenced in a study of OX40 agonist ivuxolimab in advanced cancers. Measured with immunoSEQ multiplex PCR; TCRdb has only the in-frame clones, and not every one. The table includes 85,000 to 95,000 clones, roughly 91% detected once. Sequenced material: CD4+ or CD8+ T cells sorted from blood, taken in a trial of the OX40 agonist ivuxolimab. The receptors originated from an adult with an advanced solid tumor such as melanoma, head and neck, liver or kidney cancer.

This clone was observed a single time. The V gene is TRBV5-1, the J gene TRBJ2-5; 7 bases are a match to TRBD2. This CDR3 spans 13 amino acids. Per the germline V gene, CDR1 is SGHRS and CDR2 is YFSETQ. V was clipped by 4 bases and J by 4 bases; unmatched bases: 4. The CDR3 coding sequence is TGCGCCAGCAGCCCAGCGGGAAGAGAGACCCAGTACTTC. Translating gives CASSPAGRETQYF.

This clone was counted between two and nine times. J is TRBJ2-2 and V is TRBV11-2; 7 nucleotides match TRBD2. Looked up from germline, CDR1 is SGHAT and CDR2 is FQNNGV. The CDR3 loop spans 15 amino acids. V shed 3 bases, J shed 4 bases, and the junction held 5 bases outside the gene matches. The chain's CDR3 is CASSFAGASTGELFF. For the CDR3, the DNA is TGTGCCAGCAGCTTTGCGGGAGCGAGCACCGGGGAGCTGTTTTTT.

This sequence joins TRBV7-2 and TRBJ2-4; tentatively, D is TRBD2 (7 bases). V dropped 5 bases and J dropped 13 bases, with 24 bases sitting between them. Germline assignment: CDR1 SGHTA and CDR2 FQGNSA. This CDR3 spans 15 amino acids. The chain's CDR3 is CASSPRGGAQFGQYF. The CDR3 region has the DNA TGTGCCAGCAGCCCCAGGGGAGGGGCGCAGTTCGGCCAGTACTTC.

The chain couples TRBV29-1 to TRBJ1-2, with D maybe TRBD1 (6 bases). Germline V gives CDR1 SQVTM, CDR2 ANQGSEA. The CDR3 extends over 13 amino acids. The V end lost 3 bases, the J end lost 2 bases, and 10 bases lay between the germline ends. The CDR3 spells CSVDRGGNYGYTF. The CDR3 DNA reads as TGCAGCGTTGACAGGGGAGGGAACTATGGCTACACCTTC.

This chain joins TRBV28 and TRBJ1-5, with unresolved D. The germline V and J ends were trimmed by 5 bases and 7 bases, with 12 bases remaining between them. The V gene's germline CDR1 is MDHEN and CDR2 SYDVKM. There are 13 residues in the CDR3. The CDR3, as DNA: TGTGCCAGCAGTCCTACCCTCCACCAGCCCCAGCATTTT. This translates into CASSPTLHQPQHF. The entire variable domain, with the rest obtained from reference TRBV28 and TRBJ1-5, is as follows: DVKVTQSSRYLVKRTGEKVFLECVQDMDHENMFWYRQDPGLGLRLIYFSYDVKMKEKGDIPEGYSVSREKKERFSLILESASTNQTSMYLCASSPTLHQPQHFGDGTRLSIL.

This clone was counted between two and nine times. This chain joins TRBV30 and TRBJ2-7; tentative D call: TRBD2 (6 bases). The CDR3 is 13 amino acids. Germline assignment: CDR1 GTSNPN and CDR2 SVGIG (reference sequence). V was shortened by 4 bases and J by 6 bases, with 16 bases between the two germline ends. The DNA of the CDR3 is TGTGCCTGGACCGGAGCGACGCGGGGCGAGCAGTACTTC. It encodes CAWTGATRGEQYF.

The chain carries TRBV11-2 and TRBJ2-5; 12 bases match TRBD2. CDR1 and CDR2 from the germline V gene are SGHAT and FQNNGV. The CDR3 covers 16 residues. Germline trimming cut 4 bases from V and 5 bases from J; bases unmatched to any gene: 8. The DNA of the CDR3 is TGTGCCAGCAGCTCGCGGACTAGCGGGATAGGCGAGACCCAGTACTTC. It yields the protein CASSSRTSGIGETQYF.

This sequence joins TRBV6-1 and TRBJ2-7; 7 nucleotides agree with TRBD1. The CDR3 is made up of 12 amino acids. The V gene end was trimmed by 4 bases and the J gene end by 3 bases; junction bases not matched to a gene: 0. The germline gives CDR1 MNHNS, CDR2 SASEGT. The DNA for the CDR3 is TGTGCCAGCAGTGGGACAGGCTACGAGCAGTACTTC. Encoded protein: CASSGTGYEQYF.

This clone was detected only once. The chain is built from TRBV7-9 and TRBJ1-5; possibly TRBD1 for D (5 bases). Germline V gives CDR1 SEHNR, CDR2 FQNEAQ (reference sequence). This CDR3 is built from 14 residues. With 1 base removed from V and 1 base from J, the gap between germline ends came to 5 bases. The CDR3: CASSLEGSNQPQHF. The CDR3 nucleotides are TGTGCCAGCAGCTTAGAGGGGAGCAATCAGCCCCAGCATTTT.

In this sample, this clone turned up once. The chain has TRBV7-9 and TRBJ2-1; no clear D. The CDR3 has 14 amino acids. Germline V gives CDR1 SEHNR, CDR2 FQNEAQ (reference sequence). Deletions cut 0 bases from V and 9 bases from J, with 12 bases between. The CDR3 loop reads CASSLAMLRAEQFF. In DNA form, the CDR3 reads TGTGCCAGCAGCTTAGCGATGCTTCGAGCTGAGCAGTTCTTC.

CDR3 amino acids: CASSLTGVNTGELFF. In DNA form, the CDR3 reads TGTGCCAGCAGCTTAACAGGGGTGAACACCGGGGAGCTGTTTTTT. This sequence joins TRBV11-3 and TRBJ2-2; 7 nucleotides agree with TRBD1. The CDR3 extends over 15 amino acids. Germline lookup yields CDR1 SGHNT and CDR2 YENEEA. V lost 2 bases to trimming and J lost 1 base; unmatched junction nucleotides: 1.

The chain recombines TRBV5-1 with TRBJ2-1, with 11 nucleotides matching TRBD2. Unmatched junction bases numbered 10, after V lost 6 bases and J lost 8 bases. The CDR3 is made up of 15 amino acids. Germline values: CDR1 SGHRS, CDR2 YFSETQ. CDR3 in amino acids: CASTETSGSLDEQFF. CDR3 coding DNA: TGCGCCAGCACCGAAACTAGCGGGAGTCTTGATGAGCAGTTCTTC.

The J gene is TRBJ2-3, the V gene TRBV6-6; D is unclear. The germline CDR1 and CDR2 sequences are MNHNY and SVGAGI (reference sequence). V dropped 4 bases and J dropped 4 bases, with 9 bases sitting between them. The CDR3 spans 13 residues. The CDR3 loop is CASSFTHPDTQYF. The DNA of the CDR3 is TGTGCCAGCAGTTTCACCCACCCAGATACGCAGTATTTT.

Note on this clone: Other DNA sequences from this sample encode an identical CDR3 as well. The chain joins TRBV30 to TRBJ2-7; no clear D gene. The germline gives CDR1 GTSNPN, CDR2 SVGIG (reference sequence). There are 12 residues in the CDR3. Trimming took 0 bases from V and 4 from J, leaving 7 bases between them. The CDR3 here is CAWSVSPYEQYF. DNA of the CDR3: TGTGCCTGGAGTGTTTCGCCGTACGAGCAGTACTTC.

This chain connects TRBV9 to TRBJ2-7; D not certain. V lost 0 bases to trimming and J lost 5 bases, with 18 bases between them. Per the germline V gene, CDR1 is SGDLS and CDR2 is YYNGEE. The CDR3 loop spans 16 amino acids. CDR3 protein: CASSVVRARSGHEQYF. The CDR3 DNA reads TGTGCCAGCAGCGTAGTTCGGGCGAGGTCCGGACACGAGCAGTACTTC.

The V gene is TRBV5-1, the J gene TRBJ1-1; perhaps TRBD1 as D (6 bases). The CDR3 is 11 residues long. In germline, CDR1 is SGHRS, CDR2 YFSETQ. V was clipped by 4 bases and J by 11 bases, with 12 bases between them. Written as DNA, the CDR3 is TGCGCCAGCAGCGAACAGGGCCGGGCTTTCTTT. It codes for CASSEQGRAFF.

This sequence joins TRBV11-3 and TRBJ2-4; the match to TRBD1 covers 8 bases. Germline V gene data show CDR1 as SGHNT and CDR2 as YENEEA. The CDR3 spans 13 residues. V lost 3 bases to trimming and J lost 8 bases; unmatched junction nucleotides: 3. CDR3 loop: CASSFGQGYIQYF. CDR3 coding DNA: TGTGCCAGCAGCTTCGGACAGGGATACATTCAGTACTTC.

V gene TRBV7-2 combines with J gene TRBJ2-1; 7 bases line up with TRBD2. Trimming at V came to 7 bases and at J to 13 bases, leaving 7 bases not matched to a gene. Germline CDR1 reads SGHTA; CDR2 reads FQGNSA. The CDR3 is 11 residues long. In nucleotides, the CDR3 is TGTGCCAGCACGGATGGGGGGGTCCAGTTCTTC. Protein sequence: CASTDGGVQFF.

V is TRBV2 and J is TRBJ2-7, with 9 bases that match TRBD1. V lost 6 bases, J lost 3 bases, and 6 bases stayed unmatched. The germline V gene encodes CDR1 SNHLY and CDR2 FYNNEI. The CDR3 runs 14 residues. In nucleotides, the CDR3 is TGTGCCAGCAGCCGGACAGGGGACATCTACGAGCAGTACTTC. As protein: CASSRTGDIYEQYF.

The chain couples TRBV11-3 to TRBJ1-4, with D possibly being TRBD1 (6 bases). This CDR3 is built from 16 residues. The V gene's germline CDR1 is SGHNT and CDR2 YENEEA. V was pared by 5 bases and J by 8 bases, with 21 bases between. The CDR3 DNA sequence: TGTGCCAGCAGCCCGACGCCCCCGGGGGCGGGCGAAAAACTGTTTTTT. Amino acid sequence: CASSPTPPGAGEKLFF. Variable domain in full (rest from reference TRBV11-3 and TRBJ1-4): EAGVVQSPRYKIIEKKQPVAFWCNPISGHNTLYWYLQNLGQGPELLIRYENEEAVDDSQLPKDRFSAERLKGVDSTLKIQPAELGDSAVYLCASSPTPPGAGEKLFFGSGTQLSVL.

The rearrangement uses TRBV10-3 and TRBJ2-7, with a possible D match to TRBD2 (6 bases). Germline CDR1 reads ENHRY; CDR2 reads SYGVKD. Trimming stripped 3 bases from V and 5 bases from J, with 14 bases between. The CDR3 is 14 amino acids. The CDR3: CAISDWSGGDEQYF. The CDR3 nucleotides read TGTGCCATCAGTGATTGGAGCGGCGGGGACGAGCAGTACTTC.

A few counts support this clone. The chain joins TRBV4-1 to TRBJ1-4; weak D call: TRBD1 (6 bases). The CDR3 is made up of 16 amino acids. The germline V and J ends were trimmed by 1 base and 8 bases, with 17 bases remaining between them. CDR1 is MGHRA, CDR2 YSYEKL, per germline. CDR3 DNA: TGCGCCAGCAGCCAAGTTCCCCGCCCCCAGGGGGAAAAACTGTTTTTT. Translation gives CASSQVPRPQGEKLFF.

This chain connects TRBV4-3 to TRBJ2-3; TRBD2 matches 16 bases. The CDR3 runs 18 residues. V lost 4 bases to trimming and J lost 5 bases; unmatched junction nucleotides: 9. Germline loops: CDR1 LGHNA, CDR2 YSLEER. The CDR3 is CASSRVGTSGRARDTQYF. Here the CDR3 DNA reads TGCGCCAGCAGCCGAGTGGGGACTAGCGGGAGGGCCAGAGATACGCAGTATTTT.

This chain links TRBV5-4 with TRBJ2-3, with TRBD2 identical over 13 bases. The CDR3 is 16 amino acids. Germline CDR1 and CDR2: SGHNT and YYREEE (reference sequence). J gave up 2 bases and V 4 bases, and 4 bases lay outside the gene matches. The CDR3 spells CASSRTSGRATDTQYF. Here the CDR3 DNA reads TGTGCCAGCAGCCGTACTAGCGGGAGGGCCACAGATACGCAGTATTTT.

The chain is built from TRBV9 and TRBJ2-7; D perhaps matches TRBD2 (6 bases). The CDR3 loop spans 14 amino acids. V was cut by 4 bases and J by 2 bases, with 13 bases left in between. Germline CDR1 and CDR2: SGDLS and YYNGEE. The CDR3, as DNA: TGTGCCAGCAGCCCAGGGACTTTCCCCTACGAGCAGTACTTC. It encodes CASSPGTFPYEQYF. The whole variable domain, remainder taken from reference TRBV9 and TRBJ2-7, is DSGVTQTPKHLITATGQRVTLRCSPRSGDLSVYWYQQSLDQGLQFLIQYYNGEERAKGNILERFSAQQFPDLHSELNLSSLELGDSALYFCASSPGTFPYEQYFGPGTRLTVT.

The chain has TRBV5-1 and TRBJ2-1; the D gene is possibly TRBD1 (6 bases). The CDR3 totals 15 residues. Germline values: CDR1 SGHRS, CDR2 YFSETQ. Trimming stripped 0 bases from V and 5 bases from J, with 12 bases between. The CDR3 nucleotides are TGCGCCAGCAGCTTGGTGTACAGGGCAAACAATGAGCAGTTCTTC. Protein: CASSLVYRANNEQFF.

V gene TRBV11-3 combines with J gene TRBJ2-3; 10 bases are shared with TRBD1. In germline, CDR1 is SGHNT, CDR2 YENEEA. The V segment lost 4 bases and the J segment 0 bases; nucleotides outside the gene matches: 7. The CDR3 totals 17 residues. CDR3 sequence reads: CASSYGTGDYSTDTQYF. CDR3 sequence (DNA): TGTGCCAGCAGCTACGGGACAGGGGACTATAGCACAGATACGCAGTATTTT.

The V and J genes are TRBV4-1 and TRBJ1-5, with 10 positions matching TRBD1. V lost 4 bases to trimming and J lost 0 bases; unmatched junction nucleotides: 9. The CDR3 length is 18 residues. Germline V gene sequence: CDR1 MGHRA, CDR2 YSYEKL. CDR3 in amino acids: CASSLAGTGEPSNQPQHF. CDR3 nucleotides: TGCGCCAGCAGCCTCGCCGGGACAGGGGAACCTAGCAATCAGCCCCAGCATTTT.

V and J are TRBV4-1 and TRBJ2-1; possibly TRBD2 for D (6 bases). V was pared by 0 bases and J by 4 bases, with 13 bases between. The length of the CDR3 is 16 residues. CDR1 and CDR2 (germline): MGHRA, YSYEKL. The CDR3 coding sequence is TGCGCCAGCAGCCAAGATCTAGCGAGGCGGTACAATGAGCAGTTCTTC. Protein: CASSQDLARRYNEQFF.

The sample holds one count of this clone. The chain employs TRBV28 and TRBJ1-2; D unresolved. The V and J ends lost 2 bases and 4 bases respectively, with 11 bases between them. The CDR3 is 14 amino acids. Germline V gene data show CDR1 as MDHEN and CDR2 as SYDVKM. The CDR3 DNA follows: TGTGCCAGCAGTTTAGATACCGCGGCCTATGGCTACACCTTC. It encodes CASSLDTAAYGYTF.